This T cell receptor (beta chain) originates from a study of T-cell reconstitution after alpha-beta-depleted transplantation in children. About this clonotype itself: No antigen is known for it.

Study-level results: Newly produced T cells mostly provided counts and TCRbeta diversity after one year, as hyperexpanded clones declined.

Unique molecular identifiers were used to barcode this TCRbeta library. TCRdb re-called the PCR reads through MiXCR, storing one row per CDR3 protein. The sample includes 500,000 to 650,000 distinct CDR3 sequences, about an eighth of them seen just once. This clonotype was sampled from a female patient aged 2-10 years who had a stem cell transplant for aplastic anemia, so the T cells may come from the graft donor. Specimen: PBMCs, mostly from graft donor cells, collected 180 days after TCRalphabeta/CD19-depleted stem cell transplant.

CDR3 coding DNA: TGTGCCAGCAGTGATATTTACACTGAAGCTTTCTTT. Protein product: CASSDIYTEAFF. The genes are TRBV25-1 and TRBJ1-1; D is unresolved. The CDR3 covers 12 residues. Trimming shortened V by 3 bases and J by 3 bases, and 5 bases separated the two germline ends. The germline V gene encodes CDR1 MGHDK and CDR2 SYGVNS.